The clone carrying this T cell receptor (beta chain) was detected a few times. One entry per CDR3 protein, called by TCRdb with MiXCR from the 5' RACE reads. The data contain 40,000 to 50,000 distinct CDR3 sequences, 6.8% of them seen just once; the ten biggest clones take up roughly 15%. The data are from a study of T cells after yellow fever vaccination. CDR1 and CDR2 from the germline V gene are PRHDT and FYEKMQ (reference sequence). Trimming removed 0 bases at V and 4 bases at J, with 12 bases between. This CDR3 is 15 amino acids long. This TCR derives from a man aged 25 to 40 who received the YFV17D yellow fever vaccine. This chain uses TRBV13 with TRBJ1-2; TRBD1 is a possible D gene (5 bases). Source: CD8+ T cells not binding an NS4B(214-222) dextramer, sorted from PBMCs, taken 45 days after the yellow fever booster vaccination. The CDR3 sequence is CASSLGQVLGYGYTF. CDR3 in DNA: TGTGCCAGCAGCTTAGGACAGGTGCTTGGCTATGGCTACACCTTC.